Here is one T cell receptor beta chain with its context. What it binds is unknown. Primers included in the PCR were 60 Vbeta and 13 Jbeta primers. Sequencing used immunoSEQ multiplex PCR; TCRdb keeps in-frame clones, though not all of them. This sample carries 130,000 to 150,000 clones, about three quarters of them seen once, and the ten largest clones take about 3%. This specimen belongs to a study of cytomegalovirus exposure and HLA in healthy donors. Study-level information: A data release that came early held approximately 85 million unique TCRs from HLA-typed donors. Broader study findings: It has been reported that TCR beta sequences accurately predicted the HLA-A and HLA-B alleles of most subjects. Researchers reported in a later analysis that a missense DCLRE1C variant was tied to TCR beta V- and J-gene trimming. CMV serostatus was the only recorded immune exposure for donors.

CDR1 and CDR2 from the germline V gene are LNHDA and SQIVND (reference sequence). V was clipped by 5 bases and J by 8 bases, with 15 bases between them. The CDR3 runs 14 residues. Specimen: PBMCs. This chain links TRBV19 with TRBJ1-4; no definite D call. This TCR came from a man aged 40-49 years in good health and CMV-seropositive. The CDR3 loop is CASSEVVESEKLFF. CDR3 DNA sequence: TGTGCCAGTAGTGAGGTAGTTGAGAGCGAAAAACTGTTTTTT.